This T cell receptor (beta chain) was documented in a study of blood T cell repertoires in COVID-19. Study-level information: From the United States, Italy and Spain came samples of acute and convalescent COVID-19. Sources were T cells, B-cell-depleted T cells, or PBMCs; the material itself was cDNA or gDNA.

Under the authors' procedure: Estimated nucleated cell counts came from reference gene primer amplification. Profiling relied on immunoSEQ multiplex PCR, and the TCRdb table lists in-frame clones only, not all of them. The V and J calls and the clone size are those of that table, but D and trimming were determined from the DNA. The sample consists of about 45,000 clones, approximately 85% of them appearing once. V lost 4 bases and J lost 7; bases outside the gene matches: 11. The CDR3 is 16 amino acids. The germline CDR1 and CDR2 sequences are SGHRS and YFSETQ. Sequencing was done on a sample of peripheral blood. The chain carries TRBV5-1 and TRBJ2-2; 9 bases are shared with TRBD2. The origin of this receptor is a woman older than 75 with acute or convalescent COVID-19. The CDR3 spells CASSPRLAAGGGELFF. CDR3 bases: TGCGCCAGCAGCCCCAGACTAGCGGCGGGTGGCGGGGAGCTGTTTTTT.